This TCR beta chain was sequenced during a study of blood T cell repertoires in COVID-19. The V gene's germline CDR1 is SEHNR and CDR2 FQNEAQ (reference sequence). The CDR3 spans 14 residues. J gave up 4 bases and V 5 bases, and 4 bases lay outside the gene matches. Sequenced by immunoSEQ multiplex PCR; TCRdb stores in-frame clones only, minus some. The sample records more than 75,000 clones, about four fifths being singletons. The count of this clone is one. The chain has TRBV7-9 and TRBJ2-3, with 9 positions matching TRBD2. The sequenced sample consisted of peripheral blood. The TCR comes from a man in his fifties or sixties with acute or convalescent COVID-19. The CDR3 region is CASSVGLASDTQYF. DNA for the CDR3: TGTGCCAGCAGCGTGGGACTAGCATCAGATACGCAGTATTTT.